Here is one T cell receptor beta chain with its context. This sample stems from a study of blood T cell repertoires in COVID-19. Study background: Whether acute or convalescent, the COVID-19 samples came from the United States, Italy and Spain. PBMCs, B-cell-depleted T cells, or T cells provided the cDNA or gDNA that made up the material.

Authors' data handling: Quantification of nucleated cells was approximated via reference gene primer amplification. Some clones are missing from TCRdb's copy, which holds only in-frame ones; the method was immunoSEQ multiplex PCR. V, J and clone size are taken as reported in that table, and D and trimming were inferred from the DNA itself. Here the sample spans over 40,000 clones, about 92% being singletons. This receptor was obtained from a human donor in a cohort sampled during active COVID-19. The sequencing sample was made of peripheral blood.

The CDR3 loop is CASSQASGGRTDTQYF. DNA for the CDR3: TGTGCCAGCAGCCAAGCTAGCGGGGGGAGGACAGATACGCAGTATTTT. J is TRBJ2-3 and V is TRBV3-1 (or the pseudogene TRBV3-2); 11 bases align to TRBD2. CDR3 length: 16 residues. After removal of 1 base from V and 3 bases from J, the junction contained 3 bases not matched to a gene. Per germline, CDR1 LGHDT and CDR2 YNNKEL (reference sequence).